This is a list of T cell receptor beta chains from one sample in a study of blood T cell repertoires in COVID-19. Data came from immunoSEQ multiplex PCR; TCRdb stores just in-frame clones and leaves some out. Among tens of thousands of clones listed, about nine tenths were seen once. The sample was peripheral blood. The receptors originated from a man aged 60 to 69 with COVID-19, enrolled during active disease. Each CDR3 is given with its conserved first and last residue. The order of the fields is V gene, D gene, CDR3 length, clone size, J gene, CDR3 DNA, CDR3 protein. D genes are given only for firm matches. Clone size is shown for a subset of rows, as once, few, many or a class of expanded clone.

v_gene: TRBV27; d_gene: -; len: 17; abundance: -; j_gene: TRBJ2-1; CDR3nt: TGTGCCAGCAGTTTATCAAGCGGACAGAGCTCCTACAATGAGCAGTTCTTC; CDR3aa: CASSLSSGQSSYNEQFF
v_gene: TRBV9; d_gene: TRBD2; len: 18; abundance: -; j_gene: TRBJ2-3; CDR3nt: TGTGCCAGCAGCCCGACGGCGGGACTAGCGGGAGTCACAGATACGCAGTATTTT; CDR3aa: CASSPTAGLAGVTDTQYF
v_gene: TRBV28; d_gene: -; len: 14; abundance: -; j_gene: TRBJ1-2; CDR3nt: TGTGCCAGCAGTTTAAGACAGCTCTCCTATGGCTACACCTTC; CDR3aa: CASSLRQLSYGYTF
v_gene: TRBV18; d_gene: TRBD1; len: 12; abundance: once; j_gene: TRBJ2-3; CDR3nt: TGTGCCAGCTCACTAGGGGGCGAGGGGCAGTATTTT; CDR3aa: CASSLGGEGQYF
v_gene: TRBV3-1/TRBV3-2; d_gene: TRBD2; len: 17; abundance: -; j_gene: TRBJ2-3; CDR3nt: TGTGCCAGCAGGGCTCTGGTGGGGACTAGCGCTGGGAGCGCGCAGTATTTT; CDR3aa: CASRALVGTSAGSAQYF
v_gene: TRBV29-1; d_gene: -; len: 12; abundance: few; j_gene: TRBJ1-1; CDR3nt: TGCAGCGTTGGGCAGGGTGGCACTGAAGCTTTCTTT; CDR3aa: CSVGQGGTEAFF
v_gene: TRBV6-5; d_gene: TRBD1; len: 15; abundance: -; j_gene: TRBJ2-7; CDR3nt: TGTGCCAGCAGTTACTCAGGGACAGAATCCCACGAGCAGTACTTC; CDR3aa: CASSYSGTESHEQYF
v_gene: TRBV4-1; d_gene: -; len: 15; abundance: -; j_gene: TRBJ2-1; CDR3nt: TGCGCCAGCAGCCAAGATCATTCGGGGGACAATGAGCAGTTCTTC; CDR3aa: CASSQDHSGDNEQFF
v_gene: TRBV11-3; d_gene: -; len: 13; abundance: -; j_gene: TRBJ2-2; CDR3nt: TGTGCCAGCAGCTTAGACTACCCCGGGGAGCTGTTTTTT; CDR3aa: CASSLDYPGELFF
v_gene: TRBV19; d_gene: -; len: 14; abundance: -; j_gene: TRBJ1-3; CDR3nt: TGTGCCAGTAAGGAACAGAACTCTGGAAACACCATATATTTT; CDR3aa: CASKEQNSGNTIYF
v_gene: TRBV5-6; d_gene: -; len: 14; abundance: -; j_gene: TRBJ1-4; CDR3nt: TGTGCCAGCAGCTTGAACAGGAACAATGAAAAACTGTTTTTT; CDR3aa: CASSLNRNNEKLFF
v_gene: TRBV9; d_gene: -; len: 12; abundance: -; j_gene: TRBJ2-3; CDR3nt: TGTGCCAGCAGCCCATCAACGGGGACGCAGTATTTT; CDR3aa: CASSPSTGTQYF
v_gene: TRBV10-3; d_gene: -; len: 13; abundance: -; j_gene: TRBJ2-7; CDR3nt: TGTGCCATCAGTGAGTCTCGGGGGGCCGAGCAGTACTTC; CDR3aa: CAISESRGAEQYF
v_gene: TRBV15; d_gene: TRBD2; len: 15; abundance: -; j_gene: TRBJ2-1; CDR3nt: TGTGCCACCAGCACCCTAGCGGGACCCTACAATGAGCAGTTCTTC; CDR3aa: CATSTLAGPYNEQFF
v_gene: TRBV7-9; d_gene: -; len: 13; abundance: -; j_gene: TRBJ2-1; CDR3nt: TGTGCCAGCACCCTCGGGGGAGTCTTGGAGCAGTTCTTC; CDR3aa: CASTLGGVLEQFF
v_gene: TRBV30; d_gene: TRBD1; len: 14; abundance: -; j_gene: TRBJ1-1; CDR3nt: TGTGCCTGGAGCGGGACAGGGGGGGACACTGAAGCTTTCTTT; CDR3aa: CAWSGTGGDTEAFF
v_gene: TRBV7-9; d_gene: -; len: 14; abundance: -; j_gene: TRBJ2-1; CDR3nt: TGTGCCAGCAGCTTAGGGGGAGGAATCGATGAGCAGTTCTTC; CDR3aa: CASSLGGGIDEQFF
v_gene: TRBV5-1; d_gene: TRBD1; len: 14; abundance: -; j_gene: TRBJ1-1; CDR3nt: TGCGCCAGCAGCCCCGGACAGGGCTACACTGAAGCTTTCTTT; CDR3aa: CASSPGQGYTEAFF
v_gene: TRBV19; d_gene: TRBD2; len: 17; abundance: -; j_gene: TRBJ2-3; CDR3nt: TGTGCCAGTACCCCCGGAGGAGGGAGGGCAATCACAGATACGCAGTATTTT; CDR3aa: CASTPGGGRAITDTQYF
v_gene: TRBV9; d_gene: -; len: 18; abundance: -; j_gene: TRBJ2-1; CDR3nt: TGTGCCAGCAGCGTAAACCCAGCGATTATTGGGACTCTGTATGAGCAGTTCTTC; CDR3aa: CASSVNPAIIGTLYEQFF
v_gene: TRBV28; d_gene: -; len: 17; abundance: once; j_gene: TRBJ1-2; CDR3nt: TGTGCCAGCAGTCCCCTGGCGGGAGGGGTCCCTAACTATGGCTACACCTTC; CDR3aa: CASSPLAGGVPNYGYTF
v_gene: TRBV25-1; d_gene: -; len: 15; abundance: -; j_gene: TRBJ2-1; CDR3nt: TGTGCCAGCAGTGAACTAAAGGACTTCTACAATGAGCAGTTCTTC; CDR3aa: CASSELKDFYNEQFF
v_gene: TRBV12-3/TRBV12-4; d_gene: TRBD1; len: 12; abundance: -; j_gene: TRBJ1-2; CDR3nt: TGTGCCAGCAGTTGGGGGACAGTCGGCTACACCTTC; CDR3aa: CASSWGTVGYTF
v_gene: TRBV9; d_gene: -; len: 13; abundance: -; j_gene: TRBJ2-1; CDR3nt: TGTGCCAGCAGCGTATCCAGGGCGAGTGAGCAGTTCTTC; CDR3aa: CASSVSRASEQFF
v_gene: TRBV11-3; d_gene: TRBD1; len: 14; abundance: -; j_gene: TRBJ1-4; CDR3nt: TGTGCCAGCAGTAACCGACAGGGATATGAAAAACTGTTTTTT; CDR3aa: CASSNRQGYEKLFF
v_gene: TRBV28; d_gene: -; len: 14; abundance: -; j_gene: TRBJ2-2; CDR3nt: TGTGCCAGCAGTGTGTCAGGGATCACCGGGGAGCTGTTTTTT; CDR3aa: CASSVSGITGELFF
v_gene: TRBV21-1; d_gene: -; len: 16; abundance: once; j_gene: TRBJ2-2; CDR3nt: TGTGCCAGCAGCCCCGGGACAGGGGTACATACCGGGGAGCTGTTTTTT; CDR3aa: CASSPGTGVHTGELFF
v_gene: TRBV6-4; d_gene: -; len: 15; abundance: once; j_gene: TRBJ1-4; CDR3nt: TGTGCCAGCAGTGAACGCAGGGGTGAGAATGAAAAACTGTTTTTT; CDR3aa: CASSERRGENEKLFF
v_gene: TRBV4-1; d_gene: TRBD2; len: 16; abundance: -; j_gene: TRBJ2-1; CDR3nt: TGCGCCAGCAGCCAAGATCATGGACTAGCGGGCCGTGAGCAGTTCTTC; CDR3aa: CASSQDHGLAGREQFF
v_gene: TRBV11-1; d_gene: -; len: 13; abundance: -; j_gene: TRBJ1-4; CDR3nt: TGTGCCAGCAGCTTCGGACAGAATGAAAAACTGTTTTTT; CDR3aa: CASSFGQNEKLFF
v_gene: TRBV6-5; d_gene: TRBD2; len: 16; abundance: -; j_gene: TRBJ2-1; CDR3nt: TGTGCCAGCAGTTCGACTAGCGGGACTTTCTACAATGAGCAGTTCTTC; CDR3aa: CASSSTSGTFYNEQFF
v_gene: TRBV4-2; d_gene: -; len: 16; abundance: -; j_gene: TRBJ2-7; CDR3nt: TGTGCCAGCAGCCAAGATCAGGCGGGCACCTTCTACGAGCAGTACTTC; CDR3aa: CASSQDQAGTFYEQYF
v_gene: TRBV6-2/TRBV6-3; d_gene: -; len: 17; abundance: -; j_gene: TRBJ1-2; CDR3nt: TGTGCCAGCAGTTACAAGGCAGGGGAAGACTTAAACTATGGCTACACCTTC; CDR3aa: CASSYKAGEDLNYGYTF
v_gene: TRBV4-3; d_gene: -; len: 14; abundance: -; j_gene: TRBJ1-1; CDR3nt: TGCGCCAGCGGACAGCAGGGGAAAAATACTGAAGCTTTCTTT; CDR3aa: CASGQQGKNTEAFF
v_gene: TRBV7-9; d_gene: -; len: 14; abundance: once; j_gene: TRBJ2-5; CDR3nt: TGTGCCAGCAGCCCTAGCAGGGGCTTTGAGACCCAGTACTTC; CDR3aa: CASSPSRGFETQYF
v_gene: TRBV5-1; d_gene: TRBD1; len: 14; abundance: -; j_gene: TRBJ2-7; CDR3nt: TGCGCCAGCAGCTTTCGGGACAGGGTATCCGAGCAGTACTTC; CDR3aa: CASSFRDRVSEQYF
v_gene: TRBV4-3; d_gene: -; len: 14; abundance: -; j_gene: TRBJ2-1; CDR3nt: TGCGCCAGCAGCCAAGACAGGGAAGTCAATGAGCAGTTCTTC; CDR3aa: CASSQDREVNEQFF
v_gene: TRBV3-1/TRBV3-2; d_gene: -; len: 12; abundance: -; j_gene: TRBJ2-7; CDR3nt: TGTGCCAGCAGCCATTCCCTCTACGAGCAGTACTTC; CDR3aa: CASSHSLYEQYF
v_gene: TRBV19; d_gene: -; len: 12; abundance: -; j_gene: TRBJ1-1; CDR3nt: TGTGCCAGTAGTATATGGCAGAACGAAGCTTTCTTT; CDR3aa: CASSIWQNEAFF
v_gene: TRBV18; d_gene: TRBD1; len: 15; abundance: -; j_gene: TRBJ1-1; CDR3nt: TGTGCCAGCTCACGAATGACAGGGGGATGGACTGAAGCTTTCTTT; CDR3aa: CASSRMTGGWTEAFF
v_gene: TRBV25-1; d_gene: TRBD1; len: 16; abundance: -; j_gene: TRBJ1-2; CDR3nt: TGTGCCAGCAGTGAATACCAGGGGGAGCAATACTATGGCTACACCTTC; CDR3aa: CASSEYQGEQYYGYTF
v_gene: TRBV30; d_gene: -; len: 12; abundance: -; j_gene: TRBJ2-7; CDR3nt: TGTGCCTGGAGTCGGCTAGCCTACGAGCAGTACTTC; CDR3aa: CAWSRLAYEQYF
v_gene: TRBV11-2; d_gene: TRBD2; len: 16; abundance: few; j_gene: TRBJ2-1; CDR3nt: TGTGCCAGCAGCTTAGTTCTACTAGCGGATTACAATGAGCAGTTCTTC; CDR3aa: CASSLVLLADYNEQFF
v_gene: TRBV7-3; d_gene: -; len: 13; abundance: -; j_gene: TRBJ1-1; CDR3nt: TGTGCCAGCAGCACCCCACAGGGAACTGAAGCTTTCTTT; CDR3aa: CASSTPQGTEAFF
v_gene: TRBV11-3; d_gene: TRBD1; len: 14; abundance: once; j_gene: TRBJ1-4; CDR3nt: TGTGCCAGCAGCTTAAGGGGGCTTGGTGAAAAACTGTTTTTT; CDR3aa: CASSLRGLGEKLFF
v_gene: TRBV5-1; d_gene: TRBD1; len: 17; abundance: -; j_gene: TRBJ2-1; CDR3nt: TGCGCCAGCAGCCAAACATGGGGCGGACAGGGGGCCTATGAGCAGTTCTTC; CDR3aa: CASSQTWGGQGAYEQFF
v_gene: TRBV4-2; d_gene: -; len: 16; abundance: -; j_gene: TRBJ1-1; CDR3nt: TGTGCCAGCAGCCCTAGGGGGGGACTCTTGAACACTGAAGCTTTCTTT; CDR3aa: CASSPRGGLLNTEAFF
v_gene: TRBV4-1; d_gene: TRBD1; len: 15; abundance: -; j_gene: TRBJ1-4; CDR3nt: TGCGCCAGCAGTCTCGACAGGGCAACTAATGAAAAACTGTTTTTT; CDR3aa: CASSLDRATNEKLFF
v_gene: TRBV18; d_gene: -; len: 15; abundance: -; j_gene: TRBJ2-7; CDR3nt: TGTGCCAGCTCACCACCCTCAGGGGTCGGTCACGAGCAGTACTTC; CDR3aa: CASSPPSGVGHEQYF
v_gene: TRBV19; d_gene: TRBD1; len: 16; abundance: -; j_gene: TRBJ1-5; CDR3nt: TGTGCCAGTAGTAGACGGGACAGGGATAGCAATCAGCCCCAGCATTTT; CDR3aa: CASSRRDRDSNQPQHF
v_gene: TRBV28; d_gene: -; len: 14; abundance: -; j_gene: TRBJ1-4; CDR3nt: TGTGCCAGCAGTTTTTTAGGGGCTAATGAAAAACTGTTTTTT; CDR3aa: CASSFLGANEKLFF